This T cell receptor (beta chain) was documented in a study of T cell repertoires in cytomegalovirus infection. Overall study: HLA-B-restricted CMV epitopes that are well studied, plus recently identified HLA-C-restricted ones, were used by the study. Through public TCR beta signatures, both CMV infection and matching HLA type were indicated. General study results and limits: Within the response measured ex vivo, HLA-C-restricted CMV-specific TCR beta clonotypes were dominant.

MiXCR, run by TCRdb on the reads, gives a single entry per CDR3 protein. The sample records roughly 220,000 distinct CDR3 sequences, about 40% being singletons. The CDR3 has 13 residues. The germline gives CDR1 DFQATT, CDR2 SNEGSKA (reference sequence). As to this clonotype: Antigen: not known. The junction does not match germline at one end; this may be a read error.

This material consisted of CD8+ T cells from cultured PBMCs, taken from culture after CMV antigen stimulation. This sequence originates from a human donor in good health (CMV status not recorded). Some clones in this sample may be carry-over from other donors' samples. This chain links TRBV20-1 with TRBJ2-7; D uncertain. The CDR3 coding sequence is TGCAGTGCCATGGGCCCATCCTCCTATGAGCAGTACTTC. The encoded protein is CSAMGPSSYEQYF.